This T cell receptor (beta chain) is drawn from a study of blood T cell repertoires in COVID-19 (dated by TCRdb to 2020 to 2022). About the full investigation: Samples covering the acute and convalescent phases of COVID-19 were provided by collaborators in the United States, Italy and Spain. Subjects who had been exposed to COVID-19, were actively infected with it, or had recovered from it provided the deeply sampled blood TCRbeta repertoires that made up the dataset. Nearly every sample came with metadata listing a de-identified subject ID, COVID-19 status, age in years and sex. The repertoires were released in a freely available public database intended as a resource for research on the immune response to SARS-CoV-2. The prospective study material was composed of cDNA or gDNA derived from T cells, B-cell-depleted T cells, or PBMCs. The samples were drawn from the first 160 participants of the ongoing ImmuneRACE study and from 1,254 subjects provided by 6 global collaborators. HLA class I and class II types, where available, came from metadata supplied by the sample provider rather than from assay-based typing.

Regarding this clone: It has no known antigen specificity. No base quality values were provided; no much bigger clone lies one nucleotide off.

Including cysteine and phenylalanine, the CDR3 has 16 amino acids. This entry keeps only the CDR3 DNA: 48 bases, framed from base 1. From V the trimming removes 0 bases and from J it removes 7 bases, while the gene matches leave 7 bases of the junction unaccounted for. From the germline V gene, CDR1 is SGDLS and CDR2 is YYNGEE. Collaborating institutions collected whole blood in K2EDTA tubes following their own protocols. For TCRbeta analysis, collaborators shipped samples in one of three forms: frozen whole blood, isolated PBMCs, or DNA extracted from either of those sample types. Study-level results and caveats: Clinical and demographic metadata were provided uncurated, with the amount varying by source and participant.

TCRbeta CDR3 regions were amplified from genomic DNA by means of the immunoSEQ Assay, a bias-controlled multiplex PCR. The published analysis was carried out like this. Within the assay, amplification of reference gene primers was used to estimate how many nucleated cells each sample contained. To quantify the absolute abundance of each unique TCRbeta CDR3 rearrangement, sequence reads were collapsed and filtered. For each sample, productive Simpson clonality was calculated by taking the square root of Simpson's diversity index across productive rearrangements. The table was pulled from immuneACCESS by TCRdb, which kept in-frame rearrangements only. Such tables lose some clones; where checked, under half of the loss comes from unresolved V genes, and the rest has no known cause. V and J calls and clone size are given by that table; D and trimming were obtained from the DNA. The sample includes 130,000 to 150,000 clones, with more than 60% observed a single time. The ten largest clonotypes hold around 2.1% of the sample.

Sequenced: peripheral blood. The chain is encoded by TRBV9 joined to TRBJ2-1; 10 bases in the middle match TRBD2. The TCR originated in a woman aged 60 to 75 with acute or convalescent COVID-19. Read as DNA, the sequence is TGTGCCAGCAGCGTAGGGAGAGCTAGCGGGAGTAATGAGCAGTTCTTC. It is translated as CASSVGRASGSNEQFF.